Below are 27 T cell receptor beta chains sequenced from a single sample in a study of cytomegalovirus exposure and HLA in healthy donors. The PCR was carried out with 60 Vbeta primers and 13 Jbeta primers. Repertoires were generated with immunoSEQ multiplex PCR, while TCRdb's copy carries only in-frame clones and drops some. The sample lists about 98,000 clones, about four fifths occurring once. Sample: PBMCs. Source of these receptors: a man younger than 30 in good health and CMV-seropositive.

V usage is TRBV19 and J usage is TRBJ1-1, with D perhaps matching TRBD1 (6 bases). Trimming stripped 3 bases from V and 3 bases from J, with 11 bases between. The CDR3 length is 14 residues. CDR1 is LNHDA, CDR2 SQIVND, per germline (reference sequence). The CDR3 region has the DNA TGTGCCAGTAGTATTGCACAGGGACACACTGAAGCTTTCTTT. Protein sequence: CASSIAQGHTEAFF.

The chain links TRBV27 to TRBJ1-3; 8 positions match TRBD1. J was trimmed by 0 bases and V by 6 bases; bases with no gene match: 4. Germline V gene lookup returns CDR1 MNHEY and CDR2 SMNVEV (reference sequence). The CDR3 is 15 amino acids. Here the CDR3 DNA reads TGTGCCAGCAGCCGGACAGGGCGCTCTGGAAACACCATATATTTT. Amino acids: CASSRTGRSGNTIYF.

V gene TRBV27 combines with J gene TRBJ1-4; D unresolved. This CDR3 is 16 amino acids long. CDR1 is MNHEY, CDR2 SMNVEV, per germline (reference sequence). The V end was cut by 8 bases, the J end by 5 bases, with 21 bases between. DNA of the CDR3: TGTGCCAGCGGCTTTAGCCCCGAGAGCCTGAATGAAAAACTGTTTTTT. Translation gives CASGFSPESLNEKLFF. Using reference TRBV27 and TRBJ1-4 for the parts outside the CDR3, the full variable domain is EAQVTQNPRYLITVTGKKLTVTCSQNMNHEYMSWYRQDPGLGLRQIYYSMNVEVTDKGDVPEGYKVSRKEKRNFPLILESPSPNQTSLYFCASGFSPESLNEKLFFGSGTQLSVL.

This clone came up a few times. CDR3 region: CAWRQGAFLGYTF. CDR3 sequence (DNA): TGTGCCTGGAGACAGGGGGCCTTCTTGGGCTACACCTTC. V usage is TRBV30 and J usage is TRBJ1-2; 9 positions match TRBD1. After removal of 3 bases from V and 8 bases from J, the junction contained 7 bases not matched to a gene. The length of the CDR3 is 13 residues. The germline V gene encodes CDR1 GTSNPN and CDR2 SVGIG (reference sequence).

This chain connects TRBV29-1 to TRBJ1-1; D gene unclear. Germline values: CDR1 SQVTM, CDR2 ANQGSEA. V shed 6 bases and J shed 5 bases, with 13 bases lying between them. This CDR3 is built from 12 residues. The CDR3 sequence: CSVFDPGTEAFF. The CDR3 bases are TGCAGCGTCTTCGACCCGGGGACTGAAGCTTTCTTT.

This clone was counted only a few times. The CDR3 bases are TGCGCCAGCAGCTCCCGCCCCGCAGGGGACTATGGCTACACCTTC. Protein product: CASSSRPAGDYGYTF. The chain carries TRBV5-1 and TRBJ1-2, with D possibly TRBD1 on 6 matching bases. V was pared by 3 bases and J by 3 bases, with 15 bases between. The CDR3 runs to 15 residues. CDR1 is SGHRS, CDR2 YFSETQ, per germline.

The rearrangement joins TRBV7-9 to TRBJ1-1; a weak D match, TRBD1 (6 bases). Germline lookup yields CDR1 SEHNR and CDR2 FQNEAQ (reference sequence). Trimming cost V 5 bases and J 0 bases, with 16 bases left between them. This CDR3 region has 16 residues. CDR3 amino acids: CASSTKGGRVNTEAFF. CDR3 sequence (DNA): TGTGCCAGCAGCACGAAAGGGGGTCGGGTGAACACTGAAGCTTTCTTT.

In regard to this clone: At one end, the junction sequence differs from germline, possibly due to a read error. The V and J genes are TRBV2 and TRBJ1-5; D is possibly TRBD1 (6 bases). The germline CDR1 and CDR2 sequences are SNHLY and FYNNEI. The CDR3 length is 16 residues. CDR3 DNA: TGTGCCGGCAGCCTCAACAGGGTGGGAAGCAATCAGCCCCAGCATTTT. It specifies CAGSLNRVGSNQPQHF.

Only one count was recorded for this clone. J is TRBJ1-2 and V is TRBV6-4, with D unclear. V gave up 0 bases and J gave up 4 bases, with 9 bases separating them. CDR3 size: 14 residues. Germline lookup yields CDR1 MRHNA and CDR2 SNTAGT. The CDR3 is CASSDSGGGYGYTF. In DNA form, the CDR3 reads TGTGCCAGCAGTGACTCAGGAGGAGGCTATGGCTACACCTTC.

The V gene is TRBV7-2, the J gene TRBJ2-3; 12 nucleotides agree with TRBD2. CDR3 size: 20 residues. V was clipped by 0 bases and J by 0 bases; unmatched bases: 10. From germline, CDR1 is SGHTA and CDR2 FQGNSA. CDR3 residues: CASSLALLAGGSPSTDTQYF. The CDR3 nucleotides read TGTGCCAGCAGCTTAGCCTTACTAGCGGGGGGATCTCCTAGCACAGATACGCAGTATTTT.

The rearrangement joins TRBV10-3 to TRBJ1-2; 8 bases match TRBD1. CDR1 and CDR2 from the germline V gene are ENHRY and SYGVKD. This CDR3 has 14 amino acids. V shed 5 bases, J shed 2 bases, and the junction held 4 bases outside the gene matches. The CDR3, as DNA: TGTGCCATCAGTTCGGGACAGGTGAACTATGGCTACACCTTC. This encodes CAISSGQVNYGYTF.

This chain links TRBV7-9 with TRBJ1-4; tentatively, D is TRBD1 (5 bases). The CDR3 totals 14 residues. V lost 5 bases and J 2 bases, leaving 9 bases between the germline ends. Germline loops: CDR1 SEHNR, CDR2 FQNEAQ (reference sequence). CDR3 sequence: CASSPGWTNEKLFF. The DNA of the CDR3 is TGTGCCAGCAGCCCAGGGTGGACTAATGAAAAACTGTTTTTT.

The CDR3, as DNA: TGTGCCAGCAGCCGAGGGGGTAATAATGAAAAACTGTTTTTT. Protein: CASSRGGNNEKLFF. The chain carries TRBV7-2 and TRBJ1-4; tentatively, D is TRBD1 (6 bases). The CDR3 loop spans 14 amino acids. V was shortened by 5 bases and J by 4 bases, with 11 bases between the two germline ends. Per the germline V gene, CDR1 is SGHTA and CDR2 is FQGNSA.

V usage is TRBV7-6 and J usage is TRBJ2-1; 7 bases match TRBD1. Germline values: CDR1 SGHVS, CDR2 FNYEAQ. The CDR3 spans 14 residues. Losses at the gene ends were 4 bases for V and 3 bases for J; bases not matched to a gene: 3. The CDR3 reads CASSSRDSYNEQFF. The CDR3 DNA sequence: TGTGCCAGCAGCTCCCGGGACAGCTACAATGAGCAGTTCTTC.

This clone was detected only a few times. This chain links TRBV4-1 with TRBJ2-3; 8 nucleotides match TRBD1. This CDR3 is 17 amino acids long. CDR1 MGHRA and CDR2 YSYEKL come from the germline V gene. V lost 3 bases to trimming and J lost 4 bases; unmatched junction nucleotides: 12. CDR3 region: CASSQSPGTGSSDTQYF. The CDR3 DNA reads TGCGCCAGCAGCCAGTCTCCCGGGACAGGAAGTTCAGATACGCAGTATTTT.

The chain recombines TRBV19 with TRBJ1-5; D is unresolved. The V and J ends lost 3 bases and 7 bases respectively, with 7 bases between them. In germline, CDR1 is LNHDA, CDR2 SQIVND (reference sequence). The CDR3 is 12 residues long. The CDR3 sequence is CASSILRQPQHF. For the CDR3, the DNA is TGTGCCAGTAGTATTCTCCGGCAGCCCCAGCATTTT.

The chain employs TRBV7-9 and TRBJ2-4; weak D call: TRBD2 (7 bases). CDR1 SEHNR and CDR2 FQNEAQ come from the germline V gene (reference sequence). This CDR3 has 15 residues. The germline V and J ends were trimmed by 3 bases and 3 bases, with 12 bases remaining between them. As DNA, the CDR3 is TGTGCCAGCAGCTTTGGGGAGGGGGGCAAAAACATTCAGTACTTC. It is translated as CASSFGEGGKNIQYF. The full variable domain, with the rest looked up from reference TRBV7-9 and TRBJ2-4, is DTGVSQNPRHKITKRGQNVTFRCDPISEHNRLYWYRQTLGQGPEFLTYFQNEAQLEKSRLLSDRFSAERPKGSFSTLEIQRTEQGDSAMYLCASSFGEGGKNIQYFGAGTRLSVL.

The V gene is TRBV4-1, the J gene TRBJ1-1; the match to TRBD1 covers 8 bases. Germline CDR1 MGHRA, CDR2 YSYEKL. The CDR3 covers 14 residues. With V trimmed by 4 bases and J by 5 bases, 6 bases remained unmatched. CDR3 region: CASSPNRGGTEAFF. The DNA of the CDR3 is TGCGCCAGCAGCCCGAACAGGGGGGGGACTGAAGCTTTCTTT.

This chain joins TRBV7-9 and TRBJ2-7; 10 bases are shared with TRBD1. The germline V gene has CDR1 SEHNR and CDR2 FQNEAQ (reference sequence). The CDR3 is made up of 14 amino acids. V lost 2 bases and J lost 6; bases outside the gene matches: 4. CDR3: CASSLRQGAGEQYF. CDR3 coding DNA: TGTGCCAGCAGCTTAAGACAGGGGGCCGGCGAGCAGTACTTC.

This chain joins TRBV6-6 and TRBJ2-7, with TRBD1 matching over 9 bases. The CDR3 has 14 residues. The trim removed 6 bases at V and 3 bases at J, leaving 6 bases unmatched. Germline CDR1 reads MNHNY; CDR2 reads SVGAGI (reference sequence). CDR3 sequence: CASREQGAGYEQYF. CDR3 sequence (DNA): TGTGCCAGCAGAGAACAGGGGGCGGGCTACGAGCAGTACTTC.

This chain uses TRBV5-5 with TRBJ1-1; TRBD1 is a possible D gene (6 bases). CDR1 is SGHKS and CDR2 is YYEKEE in the germline V gene (reference sequence). This CDR3 spans 13 amino acids. The ends were cut back, 3 bases at V and 4 bases at J, with 10 bases in the middle. CDR3 bases: TGTGCCAGCAGCTGGGGACAAGGCACTGAAGCTTTCTTT. It specifies CASSWGQGTEAFF.

Worth noting for this clone: Lacking the conserved final phenylalanine or tryptophan, this CDR3 likely reflects a read error. V gene TRBV5-4 combines with J gene TRBJ1-2; TRBD1 matches at 9 bases. The CDR3 contains 14 residues. V was clipped by 3 bases and J by 5 bases; unmatched bases: 5. CDR1 and CDR2 from the germline V gene are SGHNT and YYREEE (reference sequence). CDR3 DNA sequence: TGTGCCAGCAGCTCACAGGGGGCCCATTATGGCTACACCTCC. Translating it yields CASSSQGAHYGYTS.

The V gene is TRBV7-9, the J gene TRBJ2-5; D is unclear. V lost 5 bases and J lost 6, with 16 bases in between. CDR3 length: 14 amino acids. CDR1 is SEHNR, CDR2 FQNEAQ, per germline (reference sequence). CDR3 residues: CASSAEGGSKTQYF. As DNA, the CDR3 is TGTGCCAGCAGCGCAGAAGGCGGCAGCAAGACCCAGTACTTC.

The rearrangement uses TRBV5-6 and TRBJ2-7, with 7 bases matching TRBD1. The CDR3 covers 15 residues. Trimming at V came to 5 bases and at J to 2 bases, leaving 10 bases not matched to a gene. CDR1 SGHDT and CDR2 YYEEEE come from the germline V gene. CDR3 coding DNA: TGTGCCAGCAGGGTACAGGGGTCCCCCACCTACGAGCAGTACTTC. Encoded protein: CASRVQGSPTYEQYF.

V and J are TRBV5-6 and TRBJ1-6, with 10 bases identical to TRBD1. V lost 0 bases and J lost 4; bases outside the gene matches: 1. This CDR3 has 16 residues. CDR1 SGHDT and CDR2 YYEEEE come from the germline V gene. DNA of the CDR3: TGTGCCAGCAGCTTGGGGGACAGGGGTTATAATTCACCCCTCCACTTT. It codes for CASSLGDRGYNSPLHF.

The rearrangement uses TRBV5-4 and TRBJ1-4, with 8 bases aligning to TRBD1. The CDR3 sequence is 14 residues long. Per germline, CDR1 SGHNT and CDR2 YYREEE (reference sequence). V dropped 4 bases and J dropped 6; count of bases not matched to a gene: 5. This chain's CDR3 is CASSTGGRDEKLFF. For the CDR3, the DNA is TGTGCCAGCAGCACAGGGGGAAGGGATGAAAAACTGTTTTTT. Full variable domain (outside the CDR3, taken from reference TRBV5-4 and TRBJ1-4): ETGVTQSPTHLIKTRGQQVTLRCSSQSGHNTVSWYQQALGQGPQFIFQYYREEENGRGNFPPRFSGLQFPNYSSELNVNALELDDSALYLCASSTGGRDEKLFFGSGTQLSVL.

This chain joins TRBV7-6 and TRBJ2-6; D is perhaps TRBD1 (5 bases). This CDR3 is built from 17 residues. CDR1 is SGHVS and CDR2 is FNYEAQ in the germline V gene. V was shortened by 5 bases and J by 0 bases, with 14 bases between the two germline ends. CDR3 in amino acids: CASSQAGLLSGANVLTF. CDR3 DNA: TGTGCCAGCAGCCAGGCAGGGCTTCTCTCTGGGGCCAACGTCCTGACTTTC.